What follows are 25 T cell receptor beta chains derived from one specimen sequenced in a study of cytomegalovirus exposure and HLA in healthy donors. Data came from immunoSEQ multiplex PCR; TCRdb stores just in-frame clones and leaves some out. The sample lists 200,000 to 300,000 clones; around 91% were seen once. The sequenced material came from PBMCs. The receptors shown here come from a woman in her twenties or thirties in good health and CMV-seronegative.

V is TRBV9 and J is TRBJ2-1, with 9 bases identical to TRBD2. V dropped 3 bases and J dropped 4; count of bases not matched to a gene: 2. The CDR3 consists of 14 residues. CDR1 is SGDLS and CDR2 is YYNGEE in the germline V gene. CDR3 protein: CASSETSGYNEQFF. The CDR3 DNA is TGTGCCAGCAGCGAGACTAGCGGATACAATGAGCAGTTCTTC.

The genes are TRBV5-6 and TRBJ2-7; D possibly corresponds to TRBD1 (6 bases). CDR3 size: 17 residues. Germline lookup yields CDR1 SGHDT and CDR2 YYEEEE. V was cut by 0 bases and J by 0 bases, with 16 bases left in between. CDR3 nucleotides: TGTGCCAGCAGCTTGGGAGCAGGGGCCGATTTCTCCTACGAGCAGTACTTC. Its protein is CASSLGAGADFSYEQYF.

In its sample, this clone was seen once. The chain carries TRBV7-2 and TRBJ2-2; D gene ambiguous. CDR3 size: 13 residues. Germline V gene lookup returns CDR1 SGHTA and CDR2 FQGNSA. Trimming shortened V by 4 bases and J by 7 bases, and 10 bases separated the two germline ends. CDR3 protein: CASSSESGGELFF. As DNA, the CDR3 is TGTGCCAGCAGCTCCGAGAGTGGCGGGGAGCTGTTTTTT.

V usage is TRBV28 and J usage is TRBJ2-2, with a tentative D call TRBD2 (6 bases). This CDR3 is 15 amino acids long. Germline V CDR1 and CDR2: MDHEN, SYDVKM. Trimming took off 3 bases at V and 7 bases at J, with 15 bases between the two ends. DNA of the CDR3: TGTGCCAGCAGTTTTAGAGAACTAGCAATCGGGGAGCTGTTTTTT. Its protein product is CASSFRELAIGELFF. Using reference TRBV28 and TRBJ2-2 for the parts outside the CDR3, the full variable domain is DVKVTQSSRYLVKRTGEKVFLECVQDMDHENMFWYRQDPGLGLRLIYFSYDVKMKEKGDIPEGYSVSREKKERFSLILESASTNQTSMYLCASSFRELAIGELFFGEGSRLTVL.

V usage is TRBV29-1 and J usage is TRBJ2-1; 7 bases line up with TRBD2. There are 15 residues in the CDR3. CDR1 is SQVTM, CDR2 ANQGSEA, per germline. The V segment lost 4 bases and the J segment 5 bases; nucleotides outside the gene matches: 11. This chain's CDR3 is CSVGAQGGSDNEQFF. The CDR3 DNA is TGCAGCGTTGGGGCGCAGGGCGGGAGCGACAATGAGCAGTTCTTC.

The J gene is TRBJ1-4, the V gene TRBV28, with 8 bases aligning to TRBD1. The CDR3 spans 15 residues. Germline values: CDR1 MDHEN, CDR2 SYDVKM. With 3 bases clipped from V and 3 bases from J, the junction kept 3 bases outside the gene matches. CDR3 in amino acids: CASSFTGGANEKLFF. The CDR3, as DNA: TGTGCCAGCAGTTTCACAGGGGGTGCTAATGAAAAACTGTTTTTT.

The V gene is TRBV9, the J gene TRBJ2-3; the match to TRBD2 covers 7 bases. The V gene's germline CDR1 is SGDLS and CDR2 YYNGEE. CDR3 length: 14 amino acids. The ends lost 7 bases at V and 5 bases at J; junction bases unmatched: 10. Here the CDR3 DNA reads TGTGCCAGCTCGGGGGGACTCCTCTTAGATACGCAGTATTTT. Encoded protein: CASSGGLLLDTQYF.

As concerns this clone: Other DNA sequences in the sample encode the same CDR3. CDR3 in amino acids: CSASSYNEQFF. The CDR3 DNA sequence: TGCAGTGCTAGCTCCTACAATGAGCAGTTCTTC. The rearrangement links TRBV20-1 to TRBJ2-1; unclear D gene. With 3 bases removed from V and 0 bases from J, the gap between germline ends came to 0 bases. This CDR3 has 11 residues. The germline V gene has CDR1 DFQATT and CDR2 SNEGSKA (reference sequence).

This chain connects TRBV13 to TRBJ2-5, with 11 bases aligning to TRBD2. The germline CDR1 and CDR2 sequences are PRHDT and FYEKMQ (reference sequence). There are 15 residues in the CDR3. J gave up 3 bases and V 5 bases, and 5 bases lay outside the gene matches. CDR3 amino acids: CASSPKGLAEETQYF. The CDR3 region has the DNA TGTGCCAGCAGCCCTAAGGGACTAGCGGAAGAGACCCAGTACTTC.

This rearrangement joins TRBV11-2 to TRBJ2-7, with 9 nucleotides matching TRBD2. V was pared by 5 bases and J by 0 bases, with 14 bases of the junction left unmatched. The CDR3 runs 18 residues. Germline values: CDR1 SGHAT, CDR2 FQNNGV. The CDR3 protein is CASSDTYSGRSGSYEQYF. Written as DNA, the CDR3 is TGTGCCAGCAGCGATACATACAGCGGGAGGTCGGGCTCCTACGAGCAGTACTTC.

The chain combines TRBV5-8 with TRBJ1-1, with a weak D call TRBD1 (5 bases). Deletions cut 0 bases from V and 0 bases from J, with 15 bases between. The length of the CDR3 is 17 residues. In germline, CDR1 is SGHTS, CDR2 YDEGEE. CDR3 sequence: CASSLGGGTELNTEAFF. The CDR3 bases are TGTGCCAGCAGCTTGGGGGGCGGAACTGAATTGAACACTGAAGCTTTCTTT.

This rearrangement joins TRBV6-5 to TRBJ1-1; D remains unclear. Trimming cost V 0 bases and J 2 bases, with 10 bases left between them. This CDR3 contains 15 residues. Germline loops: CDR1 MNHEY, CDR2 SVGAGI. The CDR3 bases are TGTGCCAGCAGTTACTCGAGATACGTTAACACTGAAGCTTTCTTT. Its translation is CASSYSRYVNTEAFF.

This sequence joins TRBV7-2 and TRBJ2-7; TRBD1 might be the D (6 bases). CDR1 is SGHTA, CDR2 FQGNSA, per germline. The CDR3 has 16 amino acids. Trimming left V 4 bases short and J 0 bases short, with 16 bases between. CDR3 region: CASSSETWDISYEQYF. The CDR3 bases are TGTGCCAGCAGCTCCGAAACGTGGGACATCTCCTACGAGCAGTACTTC. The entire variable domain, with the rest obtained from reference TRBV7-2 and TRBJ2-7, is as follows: GAGVSQSPSNKVTEKGKDVELRCDPISGHTALYWYRQSLGQGLEFLIYFQGNSAPDKSGLPSDRFSAERTGGSVSTLTIQRTQQEDSAVYLCASSSETWDISYEQYFGPGTRLTVT.

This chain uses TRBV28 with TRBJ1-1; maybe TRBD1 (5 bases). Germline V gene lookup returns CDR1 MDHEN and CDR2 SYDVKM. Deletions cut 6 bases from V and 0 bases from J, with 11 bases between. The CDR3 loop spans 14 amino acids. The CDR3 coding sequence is TGTGCCAGCAGCCCCAGGGTAGTGAACACTGAAGCTTTCTTT. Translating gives CASSPRVVNTEAFF.

CDR3 nucleotides: TGTGCCAGCAGCGCGAGGCGGGGTAAGGAAGATACGCAGTATTTT. Its translation: CASSARRGKEDTQYF. This chain uses TRBV11-1 with TRBJ2-3; D may be TRBD2 (6 bases). Trimming took 5 bases from V and 5 from J, leaving 17 bases between them. This CDR3 is built from 15 residues. Germline CDR1 and CDR2: SGHAT and FQDESV (reference sequence).

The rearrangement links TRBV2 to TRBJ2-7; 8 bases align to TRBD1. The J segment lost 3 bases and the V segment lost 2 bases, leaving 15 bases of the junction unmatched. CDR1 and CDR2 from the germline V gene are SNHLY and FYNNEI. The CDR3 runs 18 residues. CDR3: CASSEKVLEDRDFYEQYF. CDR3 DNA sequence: TGTGCCAGCAGTGAAAAGGTATTGGAGGACAGGGATTTCTACGAGCAGTACTTC.

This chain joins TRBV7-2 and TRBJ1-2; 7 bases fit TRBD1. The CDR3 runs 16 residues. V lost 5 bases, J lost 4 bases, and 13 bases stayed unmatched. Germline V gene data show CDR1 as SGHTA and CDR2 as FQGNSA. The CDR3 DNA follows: TGTGCCAGCAGCCTAATAACAGGGGCATTTAGCTATGGCTACACCTTC. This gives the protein CASSLITGAFSYGYTF.

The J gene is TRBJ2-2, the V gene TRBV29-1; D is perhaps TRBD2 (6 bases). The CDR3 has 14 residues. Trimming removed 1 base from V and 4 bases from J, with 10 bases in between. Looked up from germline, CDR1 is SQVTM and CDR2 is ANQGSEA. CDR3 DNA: TGCAGCGTTGAAGGCCAGGGAGGCACCGGGGAGCTGTTTTTT. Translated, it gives CSVEGQGGTGELFF.

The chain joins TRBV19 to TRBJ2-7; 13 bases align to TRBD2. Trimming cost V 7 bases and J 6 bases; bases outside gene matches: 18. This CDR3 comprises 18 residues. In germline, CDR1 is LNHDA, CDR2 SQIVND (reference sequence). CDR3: CASMPTRTSGRDLGEQYF. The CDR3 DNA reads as TGTGCCAGTATGCCGACTCGGACTAGCGGGAGAGACTTAGGCGAGCAGTACTTC.

CDR3 DNA sequence: TGTGCCAGCAGCTTATATCGAGCGGGCGGTACCTCGGACGAGCAGTACTTC. This translates into CASSLYRAGGTSDEQYF. The gene calls are TRBV7-2 and TRBJ2-7, with D possibly being TRBD2 (6 bases). This CDR3 has 17 amino acids. Germline CDR1 and CDR2: SGHTA and FQGNSA. V dropped 2 bases and J dropped 5 bases, with 22 bases sitting between them.

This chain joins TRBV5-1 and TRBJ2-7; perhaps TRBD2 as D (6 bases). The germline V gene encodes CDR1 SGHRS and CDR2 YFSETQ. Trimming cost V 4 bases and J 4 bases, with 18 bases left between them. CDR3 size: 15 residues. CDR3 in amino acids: CASSTYYGDLYEQYF. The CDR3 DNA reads TGCGCCAGCAGCACATACTACGGGGACTTGTACGAGCAGTACTTC.

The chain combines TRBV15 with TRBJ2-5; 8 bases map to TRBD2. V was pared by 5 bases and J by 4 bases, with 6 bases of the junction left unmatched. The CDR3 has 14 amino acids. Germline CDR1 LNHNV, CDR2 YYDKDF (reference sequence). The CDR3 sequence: CATSLTGLGETQYF. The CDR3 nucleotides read TGTGCCACCAGCTTAACGGGACTAGGAGAGACCCAGTACTTC.

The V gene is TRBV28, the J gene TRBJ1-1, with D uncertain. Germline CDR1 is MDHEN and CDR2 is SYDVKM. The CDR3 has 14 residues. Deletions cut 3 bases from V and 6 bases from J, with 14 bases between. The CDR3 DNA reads TGTGCCAGCAGTTTTCTCGGTAAGAAGGCTGAAGCTTTCTTT. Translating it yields CASSFLGKKAEAFF. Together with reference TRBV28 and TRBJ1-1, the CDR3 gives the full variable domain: DVKVTQSSRYLVKRTGEKVFLECVQDMDHENMFWYRQDPGLGLRLIYFSYDVKMKEKGDIPEGYSVSREKKERFSLILESASTNQTSMYLCASSFLGKKAEAFFGQGTRLTVV.

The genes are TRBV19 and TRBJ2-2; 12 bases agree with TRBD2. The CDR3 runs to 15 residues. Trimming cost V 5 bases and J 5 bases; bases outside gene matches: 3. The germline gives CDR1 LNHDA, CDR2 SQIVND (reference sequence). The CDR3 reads CASSPGTSGTGELFF. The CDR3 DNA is TGTGCCAGTAGTCCCGGGACTAGCGGGACCGGGGAGCTGTTTTTT.

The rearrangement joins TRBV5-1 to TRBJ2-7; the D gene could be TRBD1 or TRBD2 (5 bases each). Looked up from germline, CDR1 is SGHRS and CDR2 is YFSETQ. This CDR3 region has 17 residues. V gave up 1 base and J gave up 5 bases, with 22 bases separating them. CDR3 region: CASSLQPGPLVGDEQYF. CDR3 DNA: TGCGCCAGCAGCTTGCAACCGGGACCCCTCGTAGGCGACGAGCAGTACTTC.